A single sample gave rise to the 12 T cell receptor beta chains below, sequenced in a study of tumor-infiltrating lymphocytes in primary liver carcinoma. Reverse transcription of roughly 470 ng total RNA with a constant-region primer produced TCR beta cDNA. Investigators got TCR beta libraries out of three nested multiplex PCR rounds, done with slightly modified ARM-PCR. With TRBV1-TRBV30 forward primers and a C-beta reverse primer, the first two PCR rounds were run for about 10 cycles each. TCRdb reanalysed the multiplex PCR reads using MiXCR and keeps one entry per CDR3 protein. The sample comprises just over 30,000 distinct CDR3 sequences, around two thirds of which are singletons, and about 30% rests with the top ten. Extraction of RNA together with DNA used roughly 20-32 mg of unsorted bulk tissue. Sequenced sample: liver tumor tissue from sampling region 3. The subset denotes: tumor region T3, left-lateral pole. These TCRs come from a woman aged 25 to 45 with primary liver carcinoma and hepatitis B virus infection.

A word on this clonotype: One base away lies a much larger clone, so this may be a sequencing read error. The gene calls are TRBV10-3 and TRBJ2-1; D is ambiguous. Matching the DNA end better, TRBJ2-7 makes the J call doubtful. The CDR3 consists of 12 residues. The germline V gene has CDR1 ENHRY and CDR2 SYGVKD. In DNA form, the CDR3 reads TGTGCCATCAGTCAATTCTACAATGAGCAGTACTTC. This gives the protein CAISQFYNEQYF.

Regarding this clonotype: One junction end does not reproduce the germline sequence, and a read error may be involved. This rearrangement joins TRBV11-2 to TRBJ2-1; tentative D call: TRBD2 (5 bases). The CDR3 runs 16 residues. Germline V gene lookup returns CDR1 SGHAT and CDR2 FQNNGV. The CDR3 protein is CACSRLNPEVANEQFF. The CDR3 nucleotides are TGTGCCTGCAGTCGACTAAACCCCGAGGTTGCCAATGAGCAGTTCTTC.

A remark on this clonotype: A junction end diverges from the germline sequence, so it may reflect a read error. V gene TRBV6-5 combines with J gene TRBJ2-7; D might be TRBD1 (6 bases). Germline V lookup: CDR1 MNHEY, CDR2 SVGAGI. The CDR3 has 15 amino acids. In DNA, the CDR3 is TGTACCGGCAGTTACAAGGACAGCAGCTTCTACGAGCAATACTTC. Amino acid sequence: CTGSYKDSSFYEQYF.

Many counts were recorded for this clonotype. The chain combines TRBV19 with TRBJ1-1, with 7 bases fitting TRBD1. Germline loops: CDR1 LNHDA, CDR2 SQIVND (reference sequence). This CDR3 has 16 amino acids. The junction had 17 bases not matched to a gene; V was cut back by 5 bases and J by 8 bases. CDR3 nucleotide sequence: TGTGCCAGTAGTGCCGAGTCTGCACAGGGGCACAAGGAAGCTTTCTTT. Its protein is CASSAESAQGHKEAFF. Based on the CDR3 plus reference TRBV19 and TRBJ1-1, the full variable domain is DGGITQSPKYLFRKEGQNVTLSCEQNLNHDAMYWYRQDPGQGLRLIYYSQIVNDFQKGDIAEGYSVSREKKESFPLTVTSAQKNPTAFYLCASSAESAQGHKEAFFGQGTRLTVV.

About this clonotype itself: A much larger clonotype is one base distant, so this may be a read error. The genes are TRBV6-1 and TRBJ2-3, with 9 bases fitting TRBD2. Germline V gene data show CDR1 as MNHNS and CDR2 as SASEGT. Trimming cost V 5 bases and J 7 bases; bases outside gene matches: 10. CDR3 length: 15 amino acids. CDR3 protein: CASSTRGGRAYTQYF. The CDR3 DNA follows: TGTGCCAGCAGTACCCGGGGCGGGAGGGCATATACGCAGTATTTT.

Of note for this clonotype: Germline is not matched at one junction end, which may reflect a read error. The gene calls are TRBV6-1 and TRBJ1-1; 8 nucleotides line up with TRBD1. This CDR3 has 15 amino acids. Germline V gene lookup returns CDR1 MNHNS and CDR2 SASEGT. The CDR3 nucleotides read TGTGGCAGCGACTTTTGGACAGGGATGAACACTGAGGCTTTCTTT. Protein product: CGSDFWTGMNTEAFF.

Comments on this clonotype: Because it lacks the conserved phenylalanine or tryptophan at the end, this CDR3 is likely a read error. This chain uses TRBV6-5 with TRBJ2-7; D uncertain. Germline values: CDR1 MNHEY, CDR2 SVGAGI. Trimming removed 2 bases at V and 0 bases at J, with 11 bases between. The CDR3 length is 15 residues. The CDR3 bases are TGTGCCAGCAGTTACAAGGATTGCGGCTCCTACGAGCAGTACATC. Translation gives CASSYKDCGSYEQYI.

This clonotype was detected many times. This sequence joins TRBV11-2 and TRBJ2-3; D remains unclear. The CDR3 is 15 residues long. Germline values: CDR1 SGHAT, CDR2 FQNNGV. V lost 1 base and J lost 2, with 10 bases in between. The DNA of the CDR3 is TGTGCCAGCAGCTTAGGCAACTTATTCACAGATACGCAGTATTTT. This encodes CASSLGNLFTDTQYF.

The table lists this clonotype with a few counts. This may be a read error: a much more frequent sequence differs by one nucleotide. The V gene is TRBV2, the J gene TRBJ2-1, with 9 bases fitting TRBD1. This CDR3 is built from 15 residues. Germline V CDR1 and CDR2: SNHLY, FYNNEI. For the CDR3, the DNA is TGTACCAGCAGTTGGGGACAGGGCGGAGGCAATGAGCAGTTCTTC. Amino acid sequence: CTSSWGQGGGNEQFF.

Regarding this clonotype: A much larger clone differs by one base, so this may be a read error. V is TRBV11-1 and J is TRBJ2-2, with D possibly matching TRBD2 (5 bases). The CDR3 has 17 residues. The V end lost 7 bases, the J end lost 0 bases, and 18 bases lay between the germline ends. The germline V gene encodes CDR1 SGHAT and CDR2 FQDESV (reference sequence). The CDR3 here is CASTGRTGSANTGELFF. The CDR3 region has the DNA TGTGCCAGCACGGGAAGAACGGGATCCGCGAACACCGGGGAGCTGTTTTTT.

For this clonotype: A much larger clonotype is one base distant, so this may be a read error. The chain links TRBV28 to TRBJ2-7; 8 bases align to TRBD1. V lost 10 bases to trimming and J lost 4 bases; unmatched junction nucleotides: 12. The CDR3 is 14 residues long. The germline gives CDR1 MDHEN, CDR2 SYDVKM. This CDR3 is CAITVQGAGYEQYF. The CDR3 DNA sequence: TGTGCCATCACGGTGCAGGGGGCGGGGTACGAGCAGTACTTC. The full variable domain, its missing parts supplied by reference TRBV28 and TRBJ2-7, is DVKVTQSSRYLVKRTGEKVFLECVQDMDHENMFWYRQDPGLGLRLIYFSYDVKMKEKGDIPEGYSVSREKKERFSLILESASTNQTSMYLCAITVQGAGYEQYFGPGTRLTVT.

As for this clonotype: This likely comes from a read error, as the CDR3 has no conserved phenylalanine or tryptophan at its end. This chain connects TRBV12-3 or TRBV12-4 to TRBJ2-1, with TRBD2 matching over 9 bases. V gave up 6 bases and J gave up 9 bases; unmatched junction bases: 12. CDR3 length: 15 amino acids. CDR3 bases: TGTGCCAGCAGCCTGTCTGGGACTAGCAGACTTGAGCAGTTCATC. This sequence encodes CASSLSGTSRLEQFI.